Below are 13 T cell receptor beta chains sequenced from a single sample in a study of beta chain features in type 1 diabetes. Expressed TCRB transcripts were sequenced because the isolated RNA had all been reverse transcribed beforehand. The repertoire was sequenced with immunoSEQ multiplex PCR; TCRdb's copy has only in-frame clones and lacks some. In the table there are more than 150,000 clones, about an eighth of which are singletons. The sample taken for sequencing was central memory CD4+ T cells from blood. The receptors derive from a woman aged 18-29 years in good health.

Only a few counts were recorded for this clone. The chain employs TRBV29-1 and TRBJ2-3, with 13 bases that match TRBD2. V dropped 4 bases and J dropped 7; count of bases not matched to a gene: 5. The length of the CDR3 is 14 residues. The V gene's germline CDR1 is SQVTM and CDR2 ANQGSEA. CDR3 sequence reads: CSVGELAGGNTQYF. The CDR3 nucleotides are TGCAGCGTTGGTGAACTAGCGGGAGGGAATACGCAGTATTTT.

In this sample, this clone turned up a few times. The chain is built from TRBV28 and TRBJ1-2; possibly TRBD1 for D (5 bases). This CDR3 has 14 amino acids. CDR1 and CDR2 from the germline V gene are MDHEN and SYDVKM. Trimming took 5 bases from V and 3 from J, leaving 13 bases between them. The CDR3 reads CASSGAARDYGYTF. DNA for the CDR3: TGTGCCAGCAGTGGGGCCGCCCGGGACTATGGCTACACCTTC.

V and J are TRBV15 and TRBJ2-1; D is possibly TRBD2 (5 bases). The CDR3 loop spans 18 amino acids. Germline V gene data show CDR1 as LNHNV and CDR2 as YYDKDF (reference sequence). Between the trimmed V and J ends, which lost 0 bases and 0 bases, there was a span of 15 bases. The CDR3 DNA follows: TGTGCCACCAGCAGAGATCGGGTCAGACTAAGCTCCTACAATGAGCAGTTCTTC. The encoded protein is CATSRDRVRLSSYNEQFF. Supplemented by reference TRBV15 and TRBJ2-1, the full variable domain reads DAMVIQNPRYQVTQFGKPVTLSCSQTLNHNVMYWYQQKSSQAPKLLFHYYDKDFNNEADTPDNFQSRRPNTSFCFLDIRSPGLGDTAMYLCATSRDRVRLSSYNEQFFGPGTRLTVL.

This chain uses TRBV18 with TRBJ1-2; unclear D gene. This CDR3 region has 13 residues. Germline CDR1 reads KGHSH; CDR2 reads LQKENI. V lost 3 bases to trimming and J lost 3 bases, with 8 bases between them. The CDR3 loop is CASSPSRDYGYTF. CDR3 coding DNA: TGTGCCAGCTCACCTAGTCGGGACTATGGCTACACCTTC.

The chain couples TRBV29-1 to TRBJ1-3, with D tentatively TRBD1 (5 bases). V lost 7 bases and J lost 8, with 24 bases in between. Germline lookup yields CDR1 SQVTM and CDR2 ANQGSEA. The CDR3 has 15 residues. The CDR3 loop is CSALPGTGRSDTIYF. For the CDR3, the DNA is TGCAGCGCACTCCCGGGTACAGGCAGGTCTGACACCATATATTTT.

CDR3 protein: CASSMWSSGANVLTF. The CDR3 DNA follows: TGTGCCAGCAGTATGTGGAGCTCTGGGGCCAACGTCCTGACTTTC. The V and J genes are TRBV6-5 and TRBJ2-6; D remains unclear. Germline V gives CDR1 MNHEY, CDR2 SVGAGI. Deletions cut 5 bases from V and 0 bases from J, with 8 bases between. The CDR3 is made up of 15 amino acids.

The CDR3 reads CASIPQGGYTEAFF. CDR3 sequence (DNA): TGTGCCAGCATTCCTCAAGGGGGCTACACTGAAGCTTTCTTT. The rearrangement uses TRBV28 and TRBJ1-1, with 7 bases that match TRBD1. Germline V gene sequence: CDR1 MDHEN, CDR2 SYDVKM. The CDR3 has 14 amino acids. The trim removed 7 bases at V and 3 bases at J, leaving 8 bases unmatched. Variable domain in full (rest from reference TRBV28 and TRBJ1-1): DVKVTQSSRYLVKRTGEKVFLECVQDMDHENMFWYRQDPGLGLRLIYFSYDVKMKEKGDIPEGYSVSREKKERFSLILESASTNQTSMYLCASIPQGGYTEAFFGQGTRLTVV.

In its sample, this clone was seen a few times. This sequence joins TRBV11-2 and TRBJ2-7; 14 bases line up with TRBD2. V shed 5 bases and J 3 bases; nucleotides not matched to a gene: 6. The CDR3 spans 16 residues. CDR1 is SGHAT and CDR2 is FQNNGV in the germline V gene. The CDR3 DNA reads as TGTGCCAGCAGCCATCCCGGGACTAGCGGGGGCTACGAGCAGTACTTC. Translation: CASSHPGTSGGYEQYF.

This chain joins TRBV7-2 and TRBJ1-1; 8 nucleotides align to TRBD1. The V gene's germline CDR1 is SGHTA and CDR2 FQGNSA. The CDR3 spans 13 residues. The V segment lost 5 bases and the J segment 3 bases; nucleotides outside the gene matches: 2. The CDR3 sequence: CASSRQGYTEAFF. DNA for the CDR3: TGTGCCAGCAGCCGACAGGGGTACACTGAAGCTTTCTTT.

This chain links TRBV5-1 with TRBJ2-7; D gene unclear. The germline V gene has CDR1 SGHRS and CDR2 YFSETQ. Trimming removed 0 bases from V and 6 bases from J, with 16 bases in between. This CDR3 has 15 amino acids. In DNA form, the CDR3 reads TGCGCCAGCAGCTTGGAGGTTGGGTCGAGAGGCGAGCAGTACTTC. Residues: CASSLEVGSRGEQYF.

The rearrangement joins TRBV18 to TRBJ2-1; 8 bases agree with TRBD1. The CDR3 runs 14 residues. The junction had 9 bases not matched to a gene; V was cut back by 5 bases and J by 9 bases. Germline V gene sequence: CDR1 KGHSH, CDR2 LQKENI. CDR3 protein: CASSNSQGVGEQFF. The CDR3 DNA sequence: TGTGCCAGCTCAAATTCACAGGGGGTAGGTGAGCAGTTCTTC.

The chain uses TRBV15 and TRBJ1-2; D perhaps matches TRBD1 (6 bases). With 0 bases removed from V and 5 bases from J, the gap between germline ends came to 7 bases. Germline lookup yields CDR1 LNHNV and CDR2 YYDKDF (reference sequence). The CDR3 contains 13 residues. The CDR3 nucleotides are TGTGCCACCAGCAGAGATCAGGGGTATGGCTACACCTTC. The encoded protein is CATSRDQGYGYTF.

This clone came up a few times. V usage is TRBV5-4 and J usage is TRBJ2-1, with TRBD1 as a possible D gene (6 bases). This CDR3 spans 13 amino acids. CDR1 SGHNT and CDR2 YYREEE come from the germline V gene (reference sequence). V was cut by 6 bases and J by 4 bases, with 11 bases left in between. The CDR3 here is CASTLDSYNEQFF. CDR3 DNA sequence: TGTGCCAGCACCCTGGACAGTTACAATGAGCAGTTCTTC.